This is a list of T cell receptor beta chains from one sample in a study of beta chain bispecific antibodies for T cell cancers. The antigens of these receptors remain unknown. TCRdb fed the 5' RACE reads into MiXCR, producing one record per CDR3 protein. Of thousands of distinct CDR3 sequences listed, about 2.4% are singletons. The sequencing here drew on T cells from a healthy donor cultured with Jurkat leukemia cells, taken from a culture containing an anti-CD19 bispecific antibody. The receptor set was obtained from a human donor in good health. Some clones in this sample may be carry-over from other donors' samples. Each CDR3 is given with its conserved first and last residue. D genes are given only for firm matches. A row's size may be missing; if present it is once, few, many or a size class.

many	TRBV6-5	TRBJ2-1	TRBD2	TGTGCCAGCAGTTACTCGAGGGCTCGGGGGGGCGATGAGCAGTTCTTC	CASSYSRARGGDEQFF
few	TRBV2	TRBJ2-3	TRBD2	TGTGCCAGCAGTGGGACTAGCGGGGTGCCAGATACGCAGTATTTT	CASSGTSGVPDTQYF
few	TRBV5-6	TRBJ2-7	.	TGTGCCAGCACCCCGCAGGGATCCTACGAGCAGTACTTC	CASTPQGSYEQYF
many	TRBV10-2	TRBJ2-7	.	TGCGCCAGCAGTGAGAGGGGGGCATGGGGGTCCTACGAGCAGTACTTC	CASSERGAWGSYEQYF
many	TRBV10-3	TRBJ1-1	TRBD1	TGTGCCATTGGGACAGGGGACGCAGCCGGAGCTTTCTTT	CAIGTGDAAGAFF
many	TRBV15	TRBJ2-7	.	TGTGCCACCAGCAGAGGGACGCTGCCCTACGAGCAGTACTTC	CATSRGTLPYEQYF
many	TRBV15	TRBJ2-2	.	TGTGCCACGGGGGGGCTTATCAACACCGGGGAGCTGTTTTTT	CATGGLINTGELFF
many	TRBV19	TRBJ2-5	TRBD2	TGTGCCAGTAGTATAGGAAAGGGACTAGCGGGGGTAGCGCCAGAGACCCAGTACTTC	CASSIGKGLAGVAPETQYF
many	TRBV28	TRBJ1-6	TRBD1	TGTGCCAGCAGCCTCCAGGGGGTCGGATCACCCCTCCACTTT	CASSLQGVGSPLHF
.	TRBV9	TRBJ1-5	.	TGTGCCAGCAGCGTAGATGGGGGAAATCAGCCCCAGCATTTT	CASSVDGGNQPQHF
many	TRBV6-5	TRBJ2-2	.	TGTGCCAGCAGTTACCACAGGGCGGGGAACACCGGGGAGCTGTTTTTT	CASSYHRAGNTGELFF
many	TRBV28	TRBJ2-7	.	TGTGCCAGCAGTTTACCACCGGGGGACATCGGGGCCTACGAGCAGTACTTC	CASSLPPGDIGAYEQYF
many	TRBV20-1	TRBJ2-6	TRBD1	TGCAGTGCTCCGGACAGGGTTGAGTCTGGGGCCAACGTCCTGACTTTC	CSAPDRVESGANVLTF
many	TRBV4-1	TRBJ2-7	.	TGCGCCAGCAGCCAAGATCCAGCTCCCGAGCAGTACTTC	CASSQDPAPEQYF
.	TRBV7-9	TRBJ2-7	.	TGTGCCAGCAGCTTCTGGGACGCCACCAAAGGATGGTACGAGCAGTACTTC	CASSFWDATKGWYEQYF
many	TRBV21-1	TRBJ1-6	.	TGTGCCAGCAGCAAAGACAGGGCACTAACACACTCCTATAATTCACCCCTCCACTTT	CASSKDRALTHSYNSPLHF
many	TRBV6-5	TRBJ1-5	.	TGTGCCAGCAGTTACTCAACACCATATAGCAATCAGCCCCAGCATTTT	CASSYSTPYSNQPQHF
many	TRBV2	TRBJ2-2	TRBD2	TGTGCCAGCAGTGAGACTAGCGGGGGGTCCCGAACAGGGACCGGGGAGCTGTTTTTT	CASSETSGGSRTGTGELFF
many	TRBV2	TRBJ1-1	.	TGTGCCAGCAGGACGGGACGGGGGAACACTGAAGCTTTCTTT	CASRTGRGNTEAFF
few	TRBV30	TRBJ2-6	TRBD1	TGTGCCTGGAACCGGGACAGGACGTCCTCTGGGGCCAACGTCCTGACTTTC	CAWNRDRTSSGANVLTF
.	TRBV20-1	TRBJ2-5	TRBD2	TGCAGTGCTAGAGGGCCCGGATCGGAGCGGGGTTTTCAAGAGACCCAGTACTTC	CSARGPGSERGFQETQYF
many	TRBV5-5	TRBJ2-3	.	TGTGCCAGCAGCTTGTGGCAGGGGCCCGATACGCAGTATTTT	CASSLWQGPDTQYF
.	TRBV9	TRBJ2-5	TRBD2	TGTGCCAGCAGCGCACTAGCGGGGCCCGAGGAGACCCAGTACTTC	CASSALAGPEETQYF
many	TRBV6-5	TRBJ2-3	.	TGTGCCAGCAGTTACTCGGAAAAGGGTACGCAGTATTTT	CASSYSEKGTQYF
few	TRBV18	TRBJ2-7	.	TGTGCCAGCTCACCACTCCACGGCGGGCCGGAGGGAAACGAGCAGTACTTC	CASSPLHGGPEGNEQYF
many	TRBV27	TRBJ1-6	.	TGTGCCAGCAGTTTTCGACCCTCTAATTCACCCCTCCACTTT	CASSFRPSNSPLHF
many	TRBV28	TRBJ1-5	.	TGTGCCAGCAGGCCTGGCCTATCATACTTGGATCAGCCCCAGCATTTT	CASRPGLSYLDQPQHF
many	TRBV6-5	TRBJ2-1	.	TGTGCCAGCAGTTACGATCGGTACAATGAGCAGTTCTTC	CASSYDRYNEQFF
many	TRBV5-1	TRBJ2-2	.	TGCGCCAGCAGCTTGCGGCAGATGGATTGGGACACCGGGGAGCTGTTTTTT	CASSLRQMDWDTGELFF
medium-sized	TRBV7-6	TRBJ2-1	.	TGTGCCAGCAGCTTGGCGCCGGGTGGTGAGCAGTTCTTC	CASSLAPGGEQFF
many	TRBV20-1	TRBJ2-5	.	TGCAGTGCTAGTAGGAGGGAGACCCAGTACTTC	CSASRRETQYF
many	TRBV24-1	TRBJ2-2	.	TGTGCCACCAGTGATTCGATCTCAGCCGGGGAGCTGTTTTTT	CATSDSISAGELFF
many	TRBV5-1	TRBJ1-1	.	TGCGCCAGCAGCTTGGACGGGGGAACTGAAGCTTTCTTT	CASSLDGGTEAFF
many	TRBV23-1	TRBJ2-5	TRBD1	TGCGCCACTGGTAACCTGGGACAGACCTTC	CATGNLGQTF
many	TRBV20-1	TRBJ2-3	TRBD2	TGCAGTGCTTCCCTGGGTAGCGGGAATACAGATACGCAGTATTTT	CSASLGSGNTDTQYF
many	TRBV5-5	TRBJ1-1	.	TGTGCCAGCAGCCCCGGGTATTCTGAAGCTTTCTTT	CASSPGYSEAFF
many	TRBV9	TRBJ2-5	TRBD1	TGTGCCAGCAGCGAGACAGGGCTCCAAGAGACCCAGTACTTC	CASSETGLQETQYF
many	TRBV14	TRBJ1-1	.	TGTGCCAGCAGCCCTACCGGGGGGGCGCGGTTAGCTTTCTTT	CASSPTGGARLAFF
many	TRBV29-1	TRBJ2-7	.	TGCAGCGTTGCGGGCGACTACGAGCAGTACTTC	CSVAGDYEQYF
many	TRBV7-9	TRBJ2-7	.	TGTGCCAGCAGCTCTGGACGTACTTCCTACGAGCAGTACTTC	CASSSGRTSYEQYF
many	TRBV29-1	TRBJ2-7	.	TGCAGCGTCGCCTCTCAGGGAACCTACGAGCAGTACTTC	CSVASQGTYEQYF
many	TRBV7-3	TRBJ2-5	.	TGTGCCAGCAGCTGGGAGGGGGGCCAAGAGACCCAGTACTTC	CASSWEGGQETQYF
many	TRBV10-1	TRBJ1-1	.	TGCGCCAGCAGTGTCGGGGGGAACACTGAAGCTTTCTTT	CASSVGGNTEAFF
many	TRBV9	TRBJ1-2	TRBD1	TGTGCCAGCAGCATCCGCCGGGACAGGGACTATGGCTACACCTTC	CASSIRRDRDYGYTF
many	TRBV7-2	TRBJ2-2	TRBD2	TGTGCCAGAGGGAGGTCTAGCGGGAGGAACACCGGGGAGCTGTTTTTT	CARGRSSGRNTGELFF
few	TRBV5-6	TRBJ1-2	.	TGTGCCAGCAGCTTCGACAGTAACTATGGCTACACCTTC	CASSFDSNYGYTF
many	TRBV7-3	TRBJ2-1	.	TGTGCCAGCAGCTCTGGACAGAGCTCCTACAATGAGCAGTTCTTC	CASSSGQSSYNEQFF
many	TRBV29-1	TRBJ1-1	.	TGCAGCGTTGAAGATTGGCAGGCTAACACTGAAGCTTTCTTT	CSVEDWQANTEAFF
many	TRBV13	TRBJ1-2	.	TGTGCCAGCAGCTTAGGGCAAATGAGTAACTATGGCTACACCTTC	CASSLGQMSNYGYTF
many	TRBV11-2	TRBJ2-1	.	TGTGCCAGCAGCGGGACGGGACTCCCTTACAATGAGCAGTTCTTC	CASSGTGLPYNEQFF
many	TRBV20-1	TRBJ2-4	.	TGCAGTGCTAGCGGGTGGGAAGGCGACCAGTACTTC	CSASGWEGDQYF